Shown below are 8 T cell receptor beta chains from a single sample sequenced in a study of T cells after yellow fever vaccination. TCRdb processed the 5' RACE reads anew with MiXCR; each CDR3 protein has one entry. The profile covers a few hundred thousand distinct CDR3 sequences, with roughly 8.6% appearing a single time and approximately 15% taken by the ten largest. Sequences were derived from PBMCs, sampled around 45 days after the first yellow fever vaccination. The receptors come from a man younger than 30 who received the YFV17D yellow fever vaccine.

The CDR3 DNA is TGCGCCAGCAGCTTGGACGGGATCTATCAGCCCCAGCATTTT. Translation gives CASSLDGIYQPQHF. J is TRBJ1-5 and V is TRBV5-1; D uncertain. The V and J ends lost 0 bases and 5 bases respectively, with 9 bases between them. The CDR3 runs 14 residues. Per germline, CDR1 SGHRS and CDR2 YFSETQ.

This sequence joins TRBV5-1 and TRBJ2-2, with 7 bases fitting TRBD2. The ends lost 3 bases at V and 2 bases at J; junction bases unmatched: 4. Germline V gives CDR1 SGHRS, CDR2 YFSETQ. There are 15 residues in the CDR3. For the CDR3, the DNA is TGCGCCAGCAGCTACCGCGGGGGTAACACCGGGGAGCTGTTTTTT. It is translated as CASSYRGGNTGELFF. Combining the CDR3 with reference TRBV5-1 and TRBJ2-2 gives the whole variable domain KAGVTQTPRYLIKTRGQQVTLSCSPISGHRSVSWYQQTPGQGLQFLFEYFSETQRNKGNFPGRFSGRQFSNSRSEMNVSTLELGDSALYLCASSYRGGNTGELFFGEGSRLTVL.

The chain combines TRBV12-3 or TRBV12-4 with TRBJ2-3; D gene uncertain. CDR3 size: 15 residues. Deletions cut 3 bases from V and 1 base from J, with 11 bases between. In DNA form, the CDR3 reads TGTGCCAGCAGTTTGTCGTCAACTGGCACAGATACGCAGTATTTT. Protein sequence: CASSLSSTGTDTQYF.

This clonotype was counted many times. The J gene is TRBJ1-2, the V gene TRBV7-2, with D perhaps TRBD1 (5 bases). Per germline, CDR1 SGHTA and CDR2 FQGNSA. CDR3 size: 12 residues. With 3 bases removed from V and 5 bases from J, the gap between germline ends came to 7 bases. The CDR3 DNA is TGTGCCAGCAGCTTTGAGGGGTATGGCTACACCTTC. Translation gives CASSFEGYGYTF. The whole variable domain, remainder taken from reference TRBV7-2 and TRBJ1-2, is GAGVSQSPSNKVTEKGKDVELRCDPISGHTALYWYRQSLGQGLEFLIYFQGNSAPDKSGLPSDRFSAERTGGSVSTLTIQRTQQEDSAVYLCASSFEGYGYTFGSGTRLTVV.

On this clonotype itself: A junction end diverges from the germline sequence, so it may reflect a read error. The J gene is TRBJ2-6, the V gene TRBV27; 11 bases are a match to TRBD2. The CDR3 is 17 residues long. CDR1 is MNHEY and CDR2 is SMNVEV in the germline V gene (reference sequence). This CDR3 reads CASRLAGAFSGANVPTF. The CDR3 DNA reads TGTGCCAGCAGACTAGCGGGGGCCTTCTCTGGGGCCAACGTCCCGACTTTC.

There are a few counts of this clonotype. The CDR3 DNA reads as TGTGCCAGCACACGGATGGGCACAGATACGCAGTATTTT. Amino acids: CASTRMGTDTQYF. J is TRBJ2-3 and V is TRBV27; D gene uncertain. V was clipped by 7 bases and J by 1 base, with 9 bases between them. Germline CDR1 reads MNHEY; CDR2 reads SMNVEV (reference sequence). This CDR3 is 13 amino acids long.

This clonotype has only a few counts. The CDR3 region is CASREGAGNTGELFF. The CDR3 DNA is TGTGCCAGCAGGGAAGGTGCGGGAAACACCGGGGAGCTGTTTTTT. The chain links TRBV7-2 to TRBJ2-2; D is possibly TRBD2 (6 bases). The V end was cut by 6 bases, the J end by 2 bases, with 13 bases between. Germline CDR1 reads SGHTA; CDR2 reads FQGNSA. The CDR3 contains 15 residues.

This clonotype has just a few counts. V gene TRBV6-1 combines with J gene TRBJ2-7; TRBD2 agrees at 12 bases. Germline V gives CDR1 MNHNS, CDR2 SASEGT. The CDR3 sequence is 14 residues long. V was pared by 6 bases and J by 4 bases, with 4 bases of the junction left unmatched. The CDR3 DNA reads as TGTGCCAGCAGGACTAGCGGGGGCCCTTACGAGCAGTACTTC. The encoded protein is CASRTSGGPYEQYF.